These 20 T cell receptor beta chains were sequenced from one sample in a study of type 1 regulatory T cells. The antigens for these receptors are not known. TCRdb independently ran MiXCR on the reads; one entry per CDR3 protein. The repertoire holds 55,000 to 65,000 distinct CDR3 sequences, with over 50% as singletons. The sequencing input was cultured non-Tr1 T cells, either the whole culture or a sorted T cell fraction (not recorded which). The receptors derive from a human donor in good health.

The rearrangement uses TRBV11-2 and TRBJ2-7; 11 bases map to TRBD2. Germline CDR1 and CDR2: SGHAT and FQNNGV. The CDR3 runs 15 residues. V shed 2 bases, J shed 4 bases, and the junction held 4 bases outside the gene matches. The CDR3 coding sequence is TGTGCCAGCAGCTTATTCCTAGCGGGGGGATACGAGCAGTACTTC. Its protein is CASSLFLAGGYEQYF.

The J gene is TRBJ1-3, the V gene TRBV7-9; no definite D call. The CDR3 has 14 residues. Germline V lookup: CDR1 SEHNR, CDR2 FQNEAQ (reference sequence). V lost 10 bases to trimming and J lost 1 base, with 14 bases between them. The CDR3 nucleotides are TGTGCCATCGGAATGATTTCTTCTGGAAACACCATATATTTT. Encoded protein: CAIGMISSGNTIYF.

The rearrangement uses TRBV9 and TRBJ2-1; D assignment may be TRBD1 or TRBD2 (5 bases each). The germline V gene has CDR1 SGDLS and CDR2 YYNGEE. Between the trimmed V and J ends, which lost 3 bases and 6 bases, there was a span of 19 bases. This CDR3 contains 16 residues. CDR3 nucleotide sequence: TGTGCCAGCAGCGCCGCGGGCGGTTACCAGGGCAATGAGCAGTTCTTC. Encoded protein: CASSAAGGYQGNEQFF.

The chain uses TRBV5-1 and TRBJ2-3; 7 nucleotides match TRBD2. The length of the CDR3 is 16 residues. The V and J ends lost 3 bases and 1 base, in that order; junction bases with no gene match: 8. The germline CDR1 and CDR2 sequences are SGHRS and YFSETQ. The CDR3 DNA is TGCGCCAGCAGCTCGGCAGTGGGAGGGGGCACAGATACGCAGTATTTT. It specifies CASSSAVGGGTDTQYF. Based on the CDR3 plus reference TRBV5-1 and TRBJ2-3, the full variable domain is KAGVTQTPRYLIKTRGQQVTLSCSPISGHRSVSWYQQTPGQGLQFLFEYFSETQRNKGNFPGRFSGRQFSNSRSEMNVSTLELGDSALYLCASSSAVGGGTDTQYFGPGTRLTVL.

The rearrangement joins TRBV28 to TRBJ2-1; 8 nucleotides agree with TRBD2. Germline assignment: CDR1 MDHEN and CDR2 SYDVKM. The CDR3 loop spans 15 amino acids. Trimming cost V 6 bases and J 7 bases; bases outside gene matches: 11. The CDR3 DNA is TGTGCCAGCAGGTCCGGGACTAGGGGCCATAATGAGCAGTTCTTC. Residues: CASRSGTRGHNEQFF.

This clonotype was counted once. The chain couples TRBV6-1 to TRBJ1-5, with 7 bases that match TRBD1. CDR3 size: 17 residues. V dropped 5 bases and J dropped 0; count of bases not matched to a gene: 10. CDR1 is MNHNS and CDR2 is SASEGT in the germline V gene. The DNA for the CDR3 is TGTGCCAGCAGTCCTAAGGGGGCTTCCTATAGCAATCAGCCCCAGCATTTT. This codes for CASSPKGASYSNQPQHF.

V and J are TRBV6-2 or TRBV6-3 and TRBJ2-1, with TRBD2 matching over 8 bases. Germline V lookup: CDR1 MNHEY, CDR2 SVGEGT. Trimming cost V 4 bases and J 7 bases; bases outside gene matches: 3. The length of the CDR3 is 13 residues. The CDR3 nucleotides are TGTGCCAGCAGTTCGGCTAGCGGGAATGAGCAGTTCTTC. This encodes CASSSASGNEQFF.

This clonotype was seen a few times. V usage is TRBV29-1 and J usage is TRBJ2-5; either TRBD1 or TRBD2 may supply D (5 bases each). The V gene's germline CDR1 is SQVTM and CDR2 ANQGSEA. Trimming removed 6 bases at V and 5 bases at J, with 16 bases between. The CDR3 covers 13 residues. CDR3 protein: CSVRDAGLETQYF. The CDR3 DNA sequence: TGCAGCGTCCGGGACGCCGGGTTGGAGACCCAGTACTTC. Based on the CDR3 plus reference TRBV29-1 and TRBJ2-5, the full variable domain is SAVISQKPSRDICQRGTSLTIQCQVDSQVTMMFWYRQQPGQSLTLIATANQGSEATYESGFVIDKFPISRPNLTFSTLTVSNMSPEDSSIYLCSVRDAGLETQYFGPGTRLLVL.

This clonotype was counted once. The CDR3 bases are TGCAGTGCTAAGACCGGGACAGGGTATAGCAATCAGCCCCAGCATTTT. Its protein is CSAKTGTGYSNQPQHF. This chain joins TRBV20-1 and TRBJ1-5, with 9 nucleotides matching TRBD1. CDR1 and CDR2 (germline): DFQATT, SNEGSKA (reference sequence). The CDR3 extends over 16 amino acids. Trimming cost V 4 bases and J 0 bases; bases outside gene matches: 7.

Only a few counts were recorded for this clonotype. DNA of the CDR3: TGTGCCAGCAGACTCCAGTCCCAGGGGAATTCACCCCTCCACTTT. This gives the protein CASRLQSQGNSPLHF. This chain uses TRBV12-3 or TRBV12-4 with TRBJ1-6; D possibly corresponds to TRBD1 (6 bases). With 6 bases removed from V and 7 bases from J, the gap between germline ends came to 16 bases. This CDR3 is built from 15 residues.

DNA for the CDR3: TGTGCCAGCAGCACTTCAAGAGAGACCCAGTACTTC. It yields the protein CASSTSRETQYF. V usage is TRBV7-2 and J usage is TRBJ2-5, with D unclear. The CDR3 runs 12 residues. CDR1 and CDR2 (germline): SGHTA, FQGNSA. The germline V and J ends were trimmed by 5 bases and 4 bases, with 8 bases remaining between them.

The chain couples TRBV20-1 to TRBJ2-3; a weak D match, TRBD2 (5 bases). This CDR3 region has 13 residues. The germline gives CDR1 DFQATT, CDR2 SNEGSKA (reference sequence). V lost 3 bases, J lost 7 bases, and 14 bases lay in between. In nucleotides, the CDR3 is TGCAGTGCTAGCGAGATGAGGGAAAATACGCAGTATTTT. This codes for CSASEMRENTQYF.

The gene calls are TRBV15 and TRBJ1-5, with D possibly TRBD1 on 5 matching bases. Trimming took off 3 bases at V and 5 bases at J, with 11 bases between the two ends. Germline loops: CDR1 LNHNV, CDR2 YYDKDF (reference sequence). There are 14 residues in the CDR3. The CDR3 region is CATSSDGGYQPQHF. Here the CDR3 DNA reads TGTGCCACCAGCAGCGATGGGGGATATCAGCCCCAGCATTTT.

This chain links TRBV18 with TRBJ2-3; D gene unclear. CDR1 and CDR2 (germline): KGHSH, LQKENI. V was pared by 3 bases and J by 2 bases, with 12 bases between. This CDR3 is 15 amino acids long. CDR3: CASSPSVDNTDTQYF. As DNA, the CDR3 is TGTGCCAGCTCACCGTCGGTCGATAACACAGATACGCAGTATTTT.

This chain links TRBV20-1 with TRBJ2-1; D is undetermined. CDR1 is DFQATT, CDR2 SNEGSKA, per germline (reference sequence). Trimming took off 3 bases at V and 3 bases at J, with 15 bases between the two ends. The CDR3 is made up of 15 amino acids. The CDR3 reads CSASSMDPFYNEQFF. The CDR3 nucleotides are TGCAGTGCTAGTTCCATGGACCCTTTCTACAATGAGCAGTTCTTC.

The chain recombines TRBV20-1 with TRBJ2-7, with D possibly matching TRBD2 (5 bases). Germline V gives CDR1 DFQATT, CDR2 SNEGSKA (reference sequence). The CDR3 has 15 amino acids. Trimming took off 4 bases at V and 1 base at J, with 17 bases between the two ends. The CDR3 DNA reads as TGCAGTGCTACAAACTTCTTGACGGGATCCTACGAGCAGTACTTC. This encodes CSATNFLTGSYEQYF.

V is TRBV24-1 and J is TRBJ2-1; the match to TRBD1 covers 10 bases. The CDR3 sequence is 15 residues long. Per the germline V gene, CDR1 is KGHDR and CDR2 is SFDVKD. J was trimmed by 8 bases and V by 2 bases; bases with no gene match: 5. CDR3: CATSDSGQGSDEQFF. CDR3 nucleotide sequence: TGTGCCACCAGTGATTCGGGACAGGGGAGCGATGAGCAGTTCTTC.

V is TRBV28 and J is TRBJ1-3; no clear D. V was clipped by 3 bases and J by 3 bases, with 0 bases between them. CDR3 length: 11 residues. From germline, CDR1 is MDHEN and CDR2 SYDVKM. CDR3 residues: CASSFGNTIYF. In DNA form, the CDR3 reads TGTGCCAGCAGTTTTGGAAACACCATATATTTT.

Only a few counts were recorded for this clonotype. The genes are TRBV15 and TRBJ2-2; no clear D. V lost 0 bases, J lost 6 bases, and 5 bases lay in between. Germline loops: CDR1 LNHNV, CDR2 YYDKDF (reference sequence). CDR3 size: 13 residues. The DNA of the CDR3 is TGTGCCACCAGCAGAGAGGTTTCCGGGGAGCTGTTTTTT. Amino acid sequence: CATSREVSGELFF.

This clonotype has only a few counts. The V call is TRBV6-5, the J call TRBJ2-1, with D possibly matching TRBD2 (6 bases). The CDR3 is 16 residues long. Trimming took off 7 bases at V and 7 bases at J, with 23 bases between the two ends. CDR1 and CDR2 from the germline V gene are MNHEY and SVGAGI. This CDR3 reads CASTRGAGGAFNEQFF. CDR3 DNA sequence: TGTGCCAGCACCCGGGGAGCGGGTGGCGCCTTTAATGAGCAGTTCTTC.